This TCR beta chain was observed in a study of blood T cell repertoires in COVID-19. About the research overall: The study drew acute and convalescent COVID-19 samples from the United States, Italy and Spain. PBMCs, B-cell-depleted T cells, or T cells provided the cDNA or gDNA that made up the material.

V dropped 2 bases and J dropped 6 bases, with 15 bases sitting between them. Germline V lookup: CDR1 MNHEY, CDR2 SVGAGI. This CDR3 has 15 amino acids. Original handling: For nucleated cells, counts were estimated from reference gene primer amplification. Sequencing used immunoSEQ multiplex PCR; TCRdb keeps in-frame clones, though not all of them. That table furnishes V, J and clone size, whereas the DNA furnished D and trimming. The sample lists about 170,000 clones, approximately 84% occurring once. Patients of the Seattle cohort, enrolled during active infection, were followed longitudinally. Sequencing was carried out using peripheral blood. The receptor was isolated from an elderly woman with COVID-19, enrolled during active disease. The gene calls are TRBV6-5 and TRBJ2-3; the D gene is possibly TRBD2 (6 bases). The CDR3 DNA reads TGTGCCAGCAGTTACCTAAGGGAGGTAGCGGATACGCAGTATTTT. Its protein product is CASSYLREVADTQYF.